Included here is one T cell receptor (beta chain) sequence, with context. Its binding antigen is unknown. Nothing much larger sits one base from this clone, and base qualities are not available. This entry is derived from a study of T cell repertoires in cytomegalovirus infection (dated 2019 in TCRdb). Study-wide context: Peptide stimulations targeted recently identified HLA-C-restricted CMV epitopes, whose presentation resists viral immunomodulation, together with well-studied HLA-B-restricted epitopes. Donor HLA type was relevant to the analysis, as public TCR beta signatures indicated carriage of CMV infection together with the matching HLA type.

Results and caveats for the whole study, not just this receptor: Carriers of CMV infection plus the relevant HLA type were discriminated by the cumulative frequency of public TCR beta family members in the study cohort and in an independent roughly 380-donor cohort. The ex vivo response was dominated by HLA-C-restricted CMV-specific TCR beta clonotypes, and the single most frequent clonotype in two of eight donors was supplied by these HLA-C-restricted clonotypes.

Data came from an Illumina HiSeq 1500. TCRdb handled the public reads itself, with Q25 trimming in fastp and clone calling in MiXCR, and kept productive beta chains. CDR3 protein duplicates are merged, each entry listing the most common genes and DNA. This sample has about 900,000 distinct CDR3 sequences in its table, and less than 40% of those were observed once. The top ten hold roughly 13% of the sample. The treatment or condition label, as the study defines it: in vitro stimulation with specific CMV peptide epitopes to enrich CMV-specific T cells. The clonotype originates from a human donor in good health (CMV status not recorded). Some clones in this sample may be carry-over from other donors' samples. The material sequenced was cultured CD8+ T cells from PBMCs, taken from culture after CMV antigen stimulation.

The CDR3 here reads CASSHASSSGNTIYF. Here is the DNA: TGTGCCAGCAGTCACGCGTCGAGCTCTGGAAACACCATATATTTT. The chain couples TRBV7-9 to TRBJ1-3; the D gene is unclear. CDR1 and CDR2, per the germline V gene (reference sequence), are SEHNR and FQNEAQ. Inclusive of the bounding cysteine and phenylalanine, the CDR3 is 15 residues long. Only the CDR3 DNA stays, 45 bases, in frame from base 1. The V end loses 6 bases and the J end loses 0 bases, and a stretch of 12 bases separates them.